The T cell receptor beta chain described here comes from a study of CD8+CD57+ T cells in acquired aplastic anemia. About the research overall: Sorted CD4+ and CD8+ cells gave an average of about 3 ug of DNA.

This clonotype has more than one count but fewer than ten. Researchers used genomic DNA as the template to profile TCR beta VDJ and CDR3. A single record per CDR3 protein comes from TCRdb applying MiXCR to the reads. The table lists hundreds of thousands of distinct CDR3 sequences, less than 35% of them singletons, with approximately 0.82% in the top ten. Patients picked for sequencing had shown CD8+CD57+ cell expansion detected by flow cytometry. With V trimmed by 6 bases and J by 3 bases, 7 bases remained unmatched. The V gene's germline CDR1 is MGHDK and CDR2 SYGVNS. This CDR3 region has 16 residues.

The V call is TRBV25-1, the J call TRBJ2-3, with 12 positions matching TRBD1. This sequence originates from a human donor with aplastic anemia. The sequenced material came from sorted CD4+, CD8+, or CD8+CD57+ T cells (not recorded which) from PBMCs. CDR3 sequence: CASSPGTGGGTDTQYF. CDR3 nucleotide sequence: TGTGCCAGCAGCCCGGGGACAGGGGGCGGGACAGATACGCAGTATTTT.